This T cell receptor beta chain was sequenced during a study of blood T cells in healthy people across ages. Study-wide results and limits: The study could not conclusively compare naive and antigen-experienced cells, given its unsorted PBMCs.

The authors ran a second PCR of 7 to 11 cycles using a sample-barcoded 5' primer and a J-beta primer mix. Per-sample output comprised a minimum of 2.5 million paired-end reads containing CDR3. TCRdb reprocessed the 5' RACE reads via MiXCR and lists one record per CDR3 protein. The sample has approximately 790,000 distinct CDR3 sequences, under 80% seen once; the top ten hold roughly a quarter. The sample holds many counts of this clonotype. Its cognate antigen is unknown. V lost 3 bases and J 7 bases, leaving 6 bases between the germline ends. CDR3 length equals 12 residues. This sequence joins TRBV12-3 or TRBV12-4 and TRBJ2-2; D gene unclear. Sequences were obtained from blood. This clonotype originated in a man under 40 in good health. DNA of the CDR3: TGTGCCAGCAGTTTGTTGGGCGGGGAGCTGTTTTTT. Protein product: CASSLLGGELFF.